Sequencing of this TCR beta chain was carried out in a study of CD4 and CD8 cells across lung adenocarcinoma regions. TCRdb redid the calling of the PCR reads with MiXCR, one entry per CDR3 protein. This sample has approximately 2,000 distinct CDR3 sequences, with around three fifths found just once. The CDR3 consists of 12 residues. Trimming removed 4 bases from V and 7 bases from J, with 8 bases in between. Germline assignment: CDR1 MNHNS and CDR2 SASEGT. Localized lung adenocarcinoma, a non-small cell lung cancer, affected the donors. The gene calls are TRBV6-1 and TRBJ2-1; maybe TRBD1 (6 bases). The sequenced sample consisted of CD4+ T cells from the margin of a lung tumor. This TCR came from a female donor with lung adenocarcinoma. The CD4 and CD8 labels of this study may be unreliable. In DNA form, the CDR3 reads TGTGCCAGCAGTGTCACAGGGAATGAGCAGTTCTTC. The encoded protein is CASSVTGNEQFF.